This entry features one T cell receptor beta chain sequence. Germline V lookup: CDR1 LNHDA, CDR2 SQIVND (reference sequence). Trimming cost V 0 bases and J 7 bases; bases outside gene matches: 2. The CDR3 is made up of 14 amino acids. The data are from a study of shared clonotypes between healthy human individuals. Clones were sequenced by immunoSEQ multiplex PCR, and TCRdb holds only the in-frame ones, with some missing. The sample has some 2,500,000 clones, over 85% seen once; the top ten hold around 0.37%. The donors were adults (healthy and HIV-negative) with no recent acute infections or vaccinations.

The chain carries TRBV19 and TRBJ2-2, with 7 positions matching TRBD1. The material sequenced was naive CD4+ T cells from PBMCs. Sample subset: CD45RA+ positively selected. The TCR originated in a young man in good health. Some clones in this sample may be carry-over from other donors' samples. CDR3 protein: CASSIEGGHGELFF. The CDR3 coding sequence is TGTGCCAGTAGTATAGAAGGGGGCCACGGGGAGCTGTTTTTT.